This T cell receptor (beta chain) was sequenced for a study of metastatic and nonmetastatic thyroid tumors. Turning to the study itself: Comparative analysis of repertoires was undertaken across blood and tumor or nodule tissue obtained from malignant and benign thyroid patients.

TCRdb reanalyzed the PCR reads via MiXCR. The sample carries thousands of clones, 24% recorded once. Each patient came to thyroid surgery without any prior treatment (of any kind). This clone was observed at least ten times. This clonotype was obtained from a female donor with papillary thyroid cancer or a benign thyroid nodule (not recorded which). Some clones in this sample may be carry-over from other donors' samples. Sequencing was done on a sample of tumor tissue.

This CDR3 reads CASSYNFAGRANTEAFF. For the CDR3, the DNA is TGTGCCAGCAGCTATAACTTTGCGGGGAGGGCGAACACTGAAGCTTTCTTT. The chain employs TRBV5-6 and TRBJ1-1, with D hard to call. Germline V CDR1 and CDR2: SGHDT, YYEEEE. The CDR3 sequence is 17 residues long. Trimming shortened V by 3 bases and J by 1 base, and 19 bases separated the two germline ends.